These T cell receptor beta chains were read from a single sample in a study of cytomegalovirus exposure and HLA in healthy donors. Profiled with immunoSEQ multiplex PCR; TCRdb holds only in-frame clones, not every one. The sample carries over 50,000 clones, roughly 71% recorded once. The sample consisted of PBMCs. These receptors originate from a middle-aged man in good health and CMV-seropositive. CDR3s include the opening cysteine and the closing phenylalanine or tryptophan. The order of the fields is J gene, D gene, V gene, clone size, CDR3 DNA, CDR3 protein. The D gene is left open where the match is weak. Clone size is not always given. Where it is, it says once, few, many or a class for expanded clones.

j_gene: TRBJ1-6
d_gene: -
v_gene: TRBV2
abundance: -
CDR3nt: TGTGCCAGCAGTGCCGGGGGTCGGAATTCACCCCTCCACTTT
CDR3aa: CASSAGGRNSPLHF

j_gene: TRBJ2-7
d_gene: -
v_gene: TRBV19
abundance: -
CDR3nt: TGTGCCAGTAGCATACAGGGACTCTGGGACGAGCAGTACTTC
CDR3aa: CASSIQGLWDEQYF

j_gene: TRBJ1-3
d_gene: TRBD1
v_gene: TRBV7-2
abundance: -
CDR3nt: TGTGCCAGCAGCCGAAGGACAGGGCCAGGAAACACCATATATTTT
CDR3aa: CASSRRTGPGNTIYF

j_gene: TRBJ1-6
d_gene: -
v_gene: TRBV2
abundance: -
CDR3nt: TGTGCCAGCAGGGATCAGGGGTACTCACCCCTCCACTTT
CDR3aa: CASRDQGYSPLHF

j_gene: TRBJ1-2
d_gene: TRBD1
v_gene: TRBV19
abundance: -
CDR3nt: TGTGCCAGTAGTCACAGACAGGGTGCAGATGGCTACACCTTC
CDR3aa: CASSHRQGADGYTF

j_gene: TRBJ1-5
d_gene: -
v_gene: TRBV18
abundance: few
CDR3nt: TGTGCCAGCTCGGCCGGACAAAGCAATCAGCCCCAGCATTTT
CDR3aa: CASSAGQSNQPQHF

j_gene: TRBJ2-1
d_gene: -
v_gene: TRBV7-2
abundance: -
CDR3nt: TGTGCCAGCAGCCCCTTGGGTCAGGGTTACAATGAGCAGTTCTTC
CDR3aa: CASSPLGQGYNEQFF

j_gene: TRBJ2-7
d_gene: TRBD1
v_gene: TRBV6-5
abundance: once
CDR3nt: TGTGCCAGCAGTTCAACACAGGGGTACGAGCAGTACTTC
CDR3aa: CASSSTQGYEQYF

j_gene: TRBJ2-1
d_gene: TRBD1
v_gene: TRBV11-3
abundance: -
CDR3nt: TGTGCCAGCAGCCCTTCGACAGGGCACAATGAGCAGTTCTTC
CDR3aa: CASSPSTGHNEQFF

j_gene: TRBJ2-3
d_gene: -
v_gene: TRBV7-8
abundance: -
CDR3nt: TGTGCCAGCAGCTTAATCAGGTCTTTGGATACGCAGTATTTT
CDR3aa: CASSLIRSLDTQYF

j_gene: TRBJ1-2
d_gene: -
v_gene: TRBV5-1
abundance: once
CDR3nt: TGCGCCAGCAGCCCCTGGCAGGGTAATGGCTATGGCTACACCTTC
CDR3aa: CASSPWQGNGYGYTF

j_gene: TRBJ2-7
d_gene: -
v_gene: TRBV19
abundance: once
CDR3nt: TGTGCCAGTAGTTGGCAAGCTCGGAGCTACGAGCAGTACTTC
CDR3aa: CASSWQARSYEQYF

j_gene: TRBJ2-7
d_gene: TRBD1
v_gene: TRBV27
abundance: few
CDR3nt: TGTGCCAGCACCCCAGCAGGGGGCTACGAGCAGTACTTC
CDR3aa: CASTPAGGYEQYF

j_gene: TRBJ1-1
d_gene: -
v_gene: TRBV28
abundance: -
CDR3nt: TGTGCCAGCAGTTACGGCGCGGGGGGCTTCACTGAAGCTTTCTTT
CDR3aa: CASSYGAGGFTEAFF